A selection of T cell receptor beta chains follows, all from one sample in a study of blood T cells in healthy people across ages. TCRdb re-derived calls from the 5' RACE reads in MiXCR, one entry per CDR3 protein. This table holds some 550,000 distinct CDR3 sequences, about 45% found once. Sequencing was done on a sample of blood. The source of these receptors is a man aged 80 or over in good health. Each CDR3 is given with its conserved first and last residue. Fields, in order: clone size, D gene, V gene, J gene, CDR3 protein, CDR3 DNA. D genes are given only for firm matches. Clone size is not always given. Where it is, it says once, few, many or a class for expanded clones.

.,.,TRBV24-1,TRBJ2-1,CATSGGPPRGNEQFF,TGTGCCACCAGTGGTGGGCCCCCACGGGGCAATGAGCAGTTCTTC
.,TRBD2,TRBV20-1,TRBJ2-5,CSARDGREVYNEQYF,TGCAGTGCTAGAGATGGGAGGGAGGTCTACAATGAGCAGTACTTC
.,.,TRBV9,TRBJ2-7,CASSPRGGSSSYEQYF,TGTGCCAGCAGCCCCAGGGGGGGCAGTAGCTCCTACGAGCAGTACTTC
.,.,TRBV12-5,TRBJ1-1,CASRPGAPRMTEAFF,TGTGCTAGCCGCCCGGGGGCCCCTAGGATGACTGAAGCTTTCTTT
.,.,TRBV29-1,TRBJ1-1,CSVEARGNTEAFF,TGCAGCGTTGAGGCCAGAGGGAACACTGAAGCTTTCTTT
.,.,TRBV6-5,TRBJ2-1,CASSYLGYLGSYNEQFF,TGTGCCAGCAGTTACCTCGGATACCTCGGCTCCTACAATGAGCAGTTCTTC
.,TRBD2,TRBV18,TRBJ2-1,CASSPLTSGGYEQFF,TGTGCCAGCTCACCACTGACTAGCGGGGGGTATGAGCAGTTCTTC
.,.,TRBV10-3,TRBJ2-2,CAIVRDSGTGELFF,TGTGCCATAGTCCGGGACTCTGGAACCGGGGAGCTGTTTTTT
.,.,TRBV20-1,TRBJ2-5,CSARPRKGFHGQYF,TGCAGTGCTAGACCTCGGAAGGGGTTCCACGGGCAGTACTTC
many,TRBD1,TRBV6-6,TRBJ2-1,CASSRDRGSEQFF,TGTGCCAGCAGTCGAGACAGGGGTAGCGAGCAGTTCTTC
.,TRBD1,TRBV6-5,TRBJ1-5,CASSYKPGQGSGAQHF,TGTGCCAGCAGTTACAAACCGGGACAGGGCTCGGGGGCCCAGCATTTT
.,TRBD1,TRBV5-1,TRBJ1-1,CASSLARQGDITEAFF,TGCGCCAGCAGCTTGGCGAGGCAGGGGGACATCACTGAAGCTTTCTTT
once,TRBD2,TRBV29-1,TRBJ2-1,CSAGVQGGGASYNEQFF,TGCAGCGCCGGCGTCCAGGGCGGGGGGGCGTCCTACAATGAGCAGTTCTTC
.,.,TRBV9,TRBJ1-6,CASSVNNSPLHF,TGTGCCAGCAGCGTCAATAATTCACCCCTCCACTTT
.,TRBD1,TRBV6-6,TRBJ1-5,CASNDRGWESNQPQHF,TGTGCCAGCAATGACAGGGGGTGGGAGAGCAATCAGCCCCAGCATTTT
.,.,TRBV4-2,TRBJ2-3,CASSQGGTYTDTQYF,TGTGCCAGCAGCCAAGGGGGGACTTACACAGATACGCAGTATTTT